The clone carrying this TCR beta chain came up once. What it binds is not known. The sample originates from a study of CD8+ T cells in alopecia areata. General study findings and limits: Normal scalp had lower clonality than lesional scalp, with alopecia totalis/universalis lesions showing this most strongly. Relative to mice, TCR sharing across patients was less clear, a difference possibly HLA-related.

Germline trimming cut 4 bases from V and 5 bases from J; bases unmatched to any gene: 9. The CDR3 runs 15 residues. Germline CDR1 reads SEHNR; CDR2 reads FQNEAQ (reference sequence). Extracted from the samples, RNA was reverse transcribed into cDNA to serve as the sequencing template. Measured with immunoSEQ multiplex PCR; TCRdb has only the in-frame clones, and not every one. The sample records about 150,000 clones, 80% to 90% being singletons. The TCR was taken from a human donor with alopecia areata. Source: CD8+ T cells sorted from blood, taken at week 0. The rearrangement links TRBV7-9 to TRBJ2-5, with 8 bases fitting TRBD1. The CDR3 DNA reads TGTGCCAGCAGCTCACAGGGGGACCTCTCGGAGACCCAGTACTTC. Its protein is CASSSQGDLSETQYF. The full variable domain, its missing parts supplied by reference TRBV7-9 and TRBJ2-5, is DTGVSQNPRHKITKRGQNVTFRCDPISEHNRLYWYRQTLGQGPEFLTYFQNEAQLEKSRLLSDRFSAERPKGSFSTLEIQRTEQGDSAMYLCASSSQGDLSETQYFGPGTRLLVL.